This T cell receptor beta chain came from a study of cytomegalovirus exposure and HLA in healthy donors. Study conclusions and caveats: Reportedly, cytomegalovirus status was diagnosed with high sensitivity and specificity. About 87% or about 30% of the time was how often most TCR beta V segments were productive, according to an earlier analysis. A later examination showed that TCR association rates differed by HLA locus, with DRB1 most and HLA-C fewest. Later analysis identified several of the most significant clusters that appeared linked to common viral pathogens.

V dropped 5 bases and J dropped 5; count of bases not matched to a gene: 7. Germline CDR1 reads WNHNN; CDR2 reads SYGVQD (reference sequence). The CDR3 length is 14 residues. Vbeta (60) and Jbeta (13) primers were used in the PCR. The repertoire was sequenced with immunoSEQ multiplex PCR; TCRdb's copy has only in-frame clones and lacks some. The sample records fewer than 200,000 clones, around 81% being singletons. A remark on this clone: Its antigen remains unidentified.

The chain is built from TRBV10-1 and TRBJ2-3; 7 bases are shared with TRBD1. The sequenced sample consisted of PBMCs. This clonotype was obtained from a woman aged 25-40 years in good health and CMV-seronegative. Here the CDR3 DNA reads TGCGCCAGCAGTCGACAGGGAGTGGTAGATACGCAGTATTTT. This encodes CASSRQGVVDTQYF.